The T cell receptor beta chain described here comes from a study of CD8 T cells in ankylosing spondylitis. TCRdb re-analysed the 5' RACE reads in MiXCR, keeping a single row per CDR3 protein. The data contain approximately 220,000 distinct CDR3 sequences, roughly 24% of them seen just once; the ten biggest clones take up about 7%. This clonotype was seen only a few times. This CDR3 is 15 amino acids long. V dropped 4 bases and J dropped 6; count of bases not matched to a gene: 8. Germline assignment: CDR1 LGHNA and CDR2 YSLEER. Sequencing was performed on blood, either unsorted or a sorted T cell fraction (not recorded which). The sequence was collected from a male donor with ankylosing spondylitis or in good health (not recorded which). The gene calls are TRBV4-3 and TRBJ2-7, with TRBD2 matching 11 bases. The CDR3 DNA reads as TGCGCCAGCAGCCCCGGGACTAGCGGTACGGGCGAGCAGTACTTC. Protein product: CASSPGTSGTGEQYF.